The 15 T cell receptor beta chains in this list originate from one sample, sequenced in a study of shared clonotypes between healthy human individuals. Clones were sequenced by immunoSEQ multiplex PCR, and TCRdb holds only the in-frame ones, with some missing. The sample has around 1.9 million clones, approximately 94% seen once. Naivety among CD8 cells was defined by CD45RO negativity and positive CCR7 selection, thereby excluding terminally differentiated effector memory CD45RA+ cells. The sequenced sample was naive CD8+ T cells from PBMCs. The receptors originated from a man aged 18-30 years in good health. Some clones in this sample may be carry-over from other donors' samples.

On this clone itself: This same CDR3 is encoded by further DNA sequences in the sample. This chain joins TRBV27 and TRBJ2-7, with D maybe TRBD1 (6 bases). Looked up from germline, CDR1 is MNHEY and CDR2 is SMNVEV (reference sequence). The CDR3 consists of 12 residues. The ends were cut back, 4 bases at V and 4 bases at J, with 8 bases in the middle. In DNA, the CDR3 is TGTGCCAGCAGTTCGGACAGTTACGAGCAGTACTTC. This gives the protein CASSSDSYEQYF.

In regard to this clone: Other nucleotide sequences in the sample specify the same CDR3. The V gene is TRBV27, the J gene TRBJ2-1, with no clear D. Trimming removed 5 bases at V and 2 bases at J, with 4 bases between. The CDR3 runs 12 residues. Germline V gives CDR1 MNHEY, CDR2 SMNVEV (reference sequence). The CDR3 DNA is TGTGCCAGCAGTGCTGCCTACAATGAGCAGTTCTTC. It yields the protein CASSAAYNEQFF.

The chain links TRBV28 to TRBJ1-1; D is undetermined. V was clipped by 10 bases and J by 4 bases, with 25 bases between them. There are 16 residues in the CDR3. In germline, CDR1 is MDHEN, CDR2 SYDVKM. CDR3 DNA: TGTGCCATCACGTCCCCCCCGCGAGTGGGAAGCACTGAAGCTTTCTTT. It is translated as CAITSPPRVGSTEAFF.

Here the CDR3 reads CATSSNNLTGSANTGELFF. The DNA for the CDR3 is TGTGCCACCAGCAGTAACAACCTCACGGGGTCCGCGAACACCGGGGAGCTGTTTTTT. The rearrangement joins TRBV15 to TRBJ2-2; TRBD2 might be the D (5 bases). Germline CDR1 reads LNHNV; CDR2 reads YYDKDF (reference sequence). This CDR3 is built from 19 residues. Trimming took 3 bases from V and 0 from J, leaving 20 bases between them.

The genes are TRBV29-1 and TRBJ2-2, with 7 bases matching TRBD1. The CDR3 consists of 14 residues. The germline V gene has CDR1 SQVTM and CDR2 ANQGSEA. Trimming cost V 7 bases and J 3 bases; bases outside gene matches: 8. Here the CDR3 DNA reads TGCAGCGCCCTGGACAGGAGCTACACCGGGGAGCTGTTTTTT. This gives the protein CSALDRSYTGELFF.

The chain employs TRBV28 and TRBJ2-1; possibly TRBD1 for D (5 bases). This CDR3 is 16 amino acids long. Trimming left V 1 base short and J 2 bases short, with 12 bases between. Germline V gene sequence: CDR1 MDHEN, CDR2 SYDVKM. The CDR3 DNA reads TGTGCCAGCAGTTTATCTACCAGGGTCCCCTACAATGAGCAGTTCTTC. Amino acids: CASSLSTRVPYNEQFF.

The rearrangement links TRBV7-9 to TRBJ2-5; 8 bases match TRBD2. V dropped 6 bases and J dropped 2; count of bases not matched to a gene: 5. The CDR3 has 14 amino acids. Germline assignment: CDR1 SEHNR and CDR2 FQNEAQ (reference sequence). CDR3 DNA: TGTGCCAGCAGTTCGGGACTAGGGCAAGAGACCCAGTACTTC. The encoded protein is CASSSGLGQETQYF. Drawing the rest from reference TRBV7-9 and TRBJ2-5, the complete variable domain is DTGVSQNPRHKITKRGQNVTFRCDPISEHNRLYWYRQTLGQGPEFLTYFQNEAQLEKSRLLSDRFSAERPKGSFSTLEIQRTEQGDSAMYLCASSSGLGQETQYFGPGTRLLVL.

V gene TRBV28 combines with J gene TRBJ2-7; D possibly matches TRBD1 or TRBD2 (6 bases each). The CDR3 loop spans 14 amino acids. Germline V gene data show CDR1 as MDHEN and CDR2 as SYDVKM. With 3 bases removed from V and 3 bases from J, the gap between germline ends came to 12 bases. Written as DNA, the CDR3 is TGTGCCAGCAGTTTTATAGGGGGGAACTACGAGCAGTACTTC. It specifies CASSFIGGNYEQYF.

The chain has TRBV4-3 and TRBJ2-1; TRBD2 agrees at 7 bases. The CDR3 consists of 15 residues. The V segment lost 0 bases and the J segment 6 bases; nucleotides outside the gene matches: 5. The germline CDR1 and CDR2 sequences are LGHNA and YSLEER. Written as DNA, the CDR3 is TGCGCCAGCAGCCAAGATATCGCGGGAGCCAATGAGCAGTTCTTC. Translated, it gives CASSQDIAGANEQFF.

The chain recombines TRBV29-1 with TRBJ1-2; 8 nucleotides agree with TRBD1. Trimming cost V 4 bases and J 8 bases; bases outside gene matches: 12. This CDR3 comprises 14 residues. Germline CDR1 reads SQVTM; CDR2 reads ANQGSEA. CDR3 coding DNA: TGCAGCGTTGTACCAGCAGGGGGCGCGGACGGCTACACCTTC. Amino acid sequence: CSVVPAGGADGYTF.

V usage is TRBV6-5 and J usage is TRBJ2-1, with D possibly being TRBD2 (5 bases). Germline assignment: CDR1 MNHEY and CDR2 SVGAGI. This CDR3 is built from 12 residues. V lost 10 bases and J lost 8, with 15 bases in between. The CDR3 reads CATGDPWDEQFF. CDR3 nucleotide sequence: TGTGCCACCGGGGATCCCTGGGATGAGCAGTTCTTC.

This chain joins TRBV28 and TRBJ2-3; D remains unclear. The CDR3 is 17 residues long. Germline values: CDR1 MDHEN, CDR2 SYDVKM. The V end lost 8 bases, the J end lost 6 bases, and 27 bases lay between the germline ends. The CDR3, as DNA: TGTGCCAGCCACTCTTGGTTCCGGGCCGTAGGGATGGATACGCAGTATTTT. It specifies CASHSWFRAVGMDTQYF.

This clone was seen just once. V gene TRBV5-1 combines with J gene TRBJ2-7, with a weak D call TRBD2 (5 bases). Trimming removed 1 base at V and 4 bases at J, with 12 bases between. The length of the CDR3 is 14 residues. CDR1 and CDR2 from the germline V gene are SGHRS and YFSETQ. CDR3 amino acids: CASSLTEGTYEQYF. CDR3 in DNA: TGCGCCAGCAGCTTGACAGAGGGAACATACGAGCAGTACTTC.

The chain recombines TRBV28 with TRBJ2-7; no definite D call. This CDR3 spans 15 amino acids. Germline CDR1 and CDR2: MDHEN and SYDVKM. The germline V and J ends were trimmed by 5 bases and 4 bases, with 18 bases remaining between them. CDR3 nucleotide sequence: TGTGCCAGCAGTGGCCAATCAGGCCCCAAGTACGAGCAGTACTTC. Translating gives CASSGQSGPKYEQYF. The entire variable domain, with the rest obtained from reference TRBV28 and TRBJ2-7, is as follows: DVKVTQSSRYLVKRTGEKVFLECVQDMDHENMFWYRQDPGLGLRLIYFSYDVKMKEKGDIPEGYSVSREKKERFSLILESASTNQTSMYLCASSGQSGPKYEQYFGPGTRLTVT.

V is TRBV11-3 and J is TRBJ2-7; 12 bases align to TRBD1. Germline values: CDR1 SGHNT, CDR2 YENEEA. V was pared by 5 bases and J by 7 bases, with 6 bases of the junction left unmatched. The CDR3 is 14 amino acids. This CDR3 reads CASSPGTGGEEQYF. The CDR3 bases are TGTGCCAGCAGCCCCGGGACAGGGGGCGAAGAGCAGTACTTC.